This T cell receptor beta chain was recorded in a study of shared clonotypes between healthy human individuals. The study's findings and limits: The generation probabilities recorded for non-shared clonotypes fell below those of clonotypes shared by all four donors.

Negatively enriched CD4+ T cells were divided by CD45RA into naive and memory. As for this clone: Its antigen remains unidentified.

Study processing details: With immunoSEQ giving junction-only sequences and no quality scores, filtering differed. Repertoires were generated with immunoSEQ multiplex PCR, while TCRdb's copy carries only in-frame clones and drops some. That table supplies the V and J calls and clone size; D and trimming were determined from the DNA. The sample has 2,500,000 or so clones, around 93% seen once. The specimen was naive CD4+ T cells from PBMCs. The subset was: CD45RA+ positively selected. This clonotype was sampled from a man younger than 30 in good health. Some clones in this sample may be carry-over from other donors' samples.

CDR3 coding DNA: TGTGCCAGCAGCGTAGGACCAGGAGGCGGTCAGCCCCAGCATTTT. Protein sequence: CASSVGPGGGQPQHF. The chain carries TRBV9 and TRBJ1-5; D ambiguous. The CDR3 loop spans 15 amino acids. Germline CDR1 SGDLS, CDR2 YYNGEE. V dropped 0 bases and J dropped 6 bases, with 13 bases sitting between them.